This T cell receptor (beta chain) comes out of a study of OX40 agonist ivuxolimab in advanced cancers. Whole-study context: Dosing consisted of intravenous ivuxolimab at 0.01 to 10 mg/kg every 2 weeks. The group had a mean age of around 60 years, ranged from about 20 to 79, and was less than 85% male. Three patients got partial responses; one had hepatocellular carcinoma and two had cutaneous melanoma. Study-level points and caveats: Low normalized clonal expansion also occurred in some nonresponding patients.

Method: immunoSEQ multiplex PCR; TCRdb's copy keeps in-frame clones and lacks some. The sample contains 69,000 or so clones, approximately 90% of which appear only once. CDR1 is SGHAT and CDR2 is FQDESV in the germline V gene (reference sequence). V was pared by 0 bases and J by 4 bases, with 9 bases between. CDR3 length: 14 residues. This clone is a singleton in its sample. What it binds is unknown. The receptor comes from an adult with an advanced solid tumor such as melanoma, head and neck, liver or kidney cancer. The J gene is TRBJ1-1, the V gene TRBV11-1; D unclear. The specimen was CD4+ or CD8+ T cells sorted from blood, collected in a trial of the OX40 agonist ivuxolimab. In nucleotides, the CDR3 is TGTGCCAGCAGCTTAGCTGTGTCGGGCACTGAAGCTTTCTTT. As protein: CASSLAVSGTEAFF.